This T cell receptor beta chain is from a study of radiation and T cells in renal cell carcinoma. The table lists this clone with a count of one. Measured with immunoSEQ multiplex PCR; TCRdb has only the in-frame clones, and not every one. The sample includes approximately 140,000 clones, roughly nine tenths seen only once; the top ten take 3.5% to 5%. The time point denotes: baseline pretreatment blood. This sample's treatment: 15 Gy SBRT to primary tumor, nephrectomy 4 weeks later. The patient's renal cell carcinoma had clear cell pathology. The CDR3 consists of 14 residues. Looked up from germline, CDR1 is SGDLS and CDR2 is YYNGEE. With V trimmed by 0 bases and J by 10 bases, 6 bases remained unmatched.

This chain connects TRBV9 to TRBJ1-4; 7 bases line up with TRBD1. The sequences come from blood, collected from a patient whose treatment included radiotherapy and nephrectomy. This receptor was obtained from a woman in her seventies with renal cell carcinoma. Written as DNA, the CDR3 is TGTGCCAGCAGCGTAGAAGGCAGGGGGGCAAAACTGTTTTTT. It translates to CASSVEGRGAKLFF.